The 5 T cell receptor beta chains below all came from one sample that was sequenced in a study of cytomegalovirus exposure and HLA in healthy donors. The PCR employed 60 Vbeta primers together with 13 Jbeta primers. The assay was immunoSEQ multiplex PCR, and TCRdb's table has in-frame clones only and misses some. The sample includes nearly 200,000 clones. Sequencing was done on a sample of PBMCs. The receptors here all came from a boy aged 5-17 years in good health and CMV-seronegative.

The rearrangement uses TRBV4-1 and TRBJ1-5; D is possibly TRBD1 (6 bases). The V gene's germline CDR1 is MGHRA and CDR2 YSYEKL. The CDR3 is 15 amino acids. The ends were cut back, 1 base at V and 4 bases at J, with 11 bases in the middle. For the CDR3, the DNA is TGCGCCAGCAGCCAAGGGAGTCAGGGGAATCAGCCCCAGCATTTT. This codes for CASSQGSQGNQPQHF.

The rearrangement links TRBV27 to TRBJ1-3, with 9 positions matching TRBD1. Losses at the gene ends were 6 bases for V and 0 bases for J; bases not matched to a gene: 6. The CDR3 runs 16 residues. Germline-derived CDR1 and CDR2 are MNHEY and SMNVEV (reference sequence). The CDR3 sequence: CASRRTGELSGNTIYF. In nucleotides, the CDR3 is TGTGCCAGCAGACGGACAGGGGAACTCTCTGGAAACACCATATATTTT.

The chain links TRBV5-1 to TRBJ1-6; D call uncertain. V was pared by 1 base and J by 9 bases, with 11 bases between. Germline loops: CDR1 SGHRS, CDR2 YFSETQ. The CDR3 is made up of 14 amino acids. The CDR3 DNA reads as TGCGCCAGCAGCTTGCCTGGGGAGGGTTCACCCCTCCACTTT. Translating it yields CASSLPGEGSPLHF.

The CDR3 region is CASTPDRATYEQYF. The CDR3 region has the DNA TGTGCCAGCACCCCTGACAGGGCCACCTACGAGCAGTACTTC. The chain uses TRBV6-6 and TRBJ2-7; 7 nucleotides match TRBD1. This CDR3 has 14 amino acids. After removal of 7 bases from V and 2 bases from J, the junction contained 8 bases not matched to a gene. Germline assignment: CDR1 MNHNY and CDR2 SVGAGI (reference sequence).

The chain employs TRBV6-5 and TRBJ1-5; 7 bases agree with TRBD1. The V segment lost 6 bases and the J segment 4 bases; nucleotides outside the gene matches: 9. From germline, CDR1 is MNHEY and CDR2 SVGAGI. The CDR3 is made up of 15 amino acids. The CDR3 DNA is TGTGCCAGCAGGCGCCGGGACAGCGCTAATCAGCCCCAGCATTTT. This translates into CASRRRDSANQPQHF.